The 26 T cell receptor beta chains below come from one sample, sequenced in a study of cytomegalovirus exposure and HLA in healthy donors. The primer mix had 60 Vbeta and 13 Jbeta primers. TCRdb's copy holds only in-frame clones and misses some; the assay was immunoSEQ multiplex PCR. The sample has approximately 160,000 clones; 80% are singletons. Input material: PBMCs. The receptors derive from a woman aged 50 to 60 in good health and CMV-seropositive.

The rearrangement joins TRBV28 to TRBJ1-1; maybe TRBD1 (6 bases). Trimming left V 6 bases short and J 0 bases short, with 17 bases between. Germline assignment: CDR1 MDHEN and CDR2 SYDVKM. This CDR3 region has 16 residues. The CDR3 sequence is CASSHTGSGMNTEAFF. In DNA, the CDR3 is TGTGCCAGCAGCCACACAGGGAGTGGGATGAACACTGAAGCTTTCTTT.

The chain carries TRBV18 and TRBJ2-5, with TRBD2 as a possible D gene (6 bases). From germline, CDR1 is KGHSH and CDR2 LQKENI. Trimming took off 1 base at V and 3 bases at J, with 12 bases between the two ends. This CDR3 is 15 amino acids long. The chain's CDR3 is CASSPLPAGEETQYF. DNA for the CDR3: TGTGCCAGCTCACCACTCCCAGCGGGCGAAGAGACCCAGTACTTC.

The count of this clone is one. The chain combines TRBV7-8 with TRBJ1-2, with unresolved D. The CDR3 covers 13 residues. V lost 5 bases and J 4 bases, leaving 11 bases between the germline ends. CDR1 is SGHVS and CDR2 is FQNEAQ in the germline V gene. CDR3 residues: CASSPTGSYGYTF. CDR3 nucleotides: TGTGCCAGCAGCCCCACCGGGAGCTATGGCTACACCTTC.

V is TRBV10-1 and J is TRBJ2-3; maybe TRBD2 (5 bases). V lost 5 bases to trimming and J lost 6 bases, with 15 bases between them. Germline V gives CDR1 WNHNN, CDR2 SYGVQD (reference sequence). There are 14 residues in the CDR3. Written as DNA, the CDR3 is TGCGCCAGCAGTACCGGACTTATGTCGGATACGCAGTATTTT. This translates into CASSTGLMSDTQYF.

The chain is built from TRBV29-1 and TRBJ2-6; tentative D call: TRBD2 (5 bases). Germline assignment: CDR1 SQVTM and CDR2 ANQGSEA. This CDR3 region has 13 residues. The ends were cut back, 5 bases at V and 4 bases at J, with 9 bases in the middle. The CDR3 bases are TGCAGCGTTTCGGGGTCCGGGGCCAACGTCCTGACTTTC. Protein product: CSVSGSGANVLTF.

The chain carries TRBV4-1 and TRBJ2-4, with TRBD2 matching over 7 bases. The CDR3 has 15 residues. From germline, CDR1 is MGHRA and CDR2 YSYEKL. J lost 9 bases, V lost 0 bases, and 8 bases had no gene match. The CDR3 nucleotides read TGCGCCAGCAGCCAAGATACGAGCGGGACGGGCATTCAGTACTTC. Its translation is CASSQDTSGTGIQYF.

The gene calls are TRBV27 and TRBJ2-7, with 9 bases matching TRBD1. CDR3 length equals 14 residues. Trimming cost V 3 bases and J 3 bases; bases outside gene matches: 3. Germline V gives CDR1 MNHEY, CDR2 SMNVEV (reference sequence). The CDR3, as DNA: TGTGCCAGCAGTTTGAGGGACAGGGACTACGAGCAGTACTTC. It translates to CASSLRDRDYEQYF.

On this clone itself: At one boundary the junction diverges from the germline segment, which might be a read error. This CDR3 is CASSLGTATNEKLFF. The CDR3 coding sequence is TGTGCTAGCAGCTTAGGGACAGCAACTAATGAAAAACTGTTTTTT. The chain joins TRBV7-7 to TRBJ1-4; 7 positions agree with TRBD1. Germline V lookup: CDR1 SSHAT, CDR2 FNYEAQ (reference sequence). The CDR3 has 15 residues.

This clone was recorded only once. The CDR3 spells CASSGGTGNNYGYTF. The CDR3 DNA follows: TGTGCCAGCAGTGGTGGGACAGGGAATAACTATGGCTACACCTTC. The gene calls are TRBV2 and TRBJ1-2; TRBD1 matches 9 bases. The trim removed 4 bases at V and 1 base at J, leaving 4 bases unmatched. This CDR3 spans 15 amino acids. Looked up from germline, CDR1 is SNHLY and CDR2 is FYNNEI.

The rearrangement uses TRBV5-1 and TRBJ2-4, with 8 bases aligning to TRBD2. The J segment lost 3 bases and the V segment lost 0 bases, leaving 5 bases of the junction unmatched. Looked up from germline, CDR1 is SGHRS and CDR2 is YFSETQ. This CDR3 has 16 amino acids. CDR3 nucleotides: TGCGCCAGCAGCTTGGAACTAGCGGCTATCAAAAACATTCAGTACTTC. Its translation: CASSLELAAIKNIQYF.

The chain couples TRBV7-2 to TRBJ2-5, with D tentatively TRBD2 (6 bases). Germline CDR1 SGHTA, CDR2 FQGNSA. V lost 1 base and J 5 bases, leaving 14 bases between the germline ends. This CDR3 comprises 15 residues. CDR3 bases: TGTGCCAGCAGCTTAGGTCCGGGAGAGGTGGAGACCCAGTACTTC. The encoded protein is CASSLGPGEVETQYF.

This clone was seen only once. The chain has TRBV5-4 and TRBJ2-1; 13 bases agree with TRBD2. There are 16 residues in the CDR3. Losses at the gene ends were 0 bases for V and 6 bases for J; bases not matched to a gene: 3. In germline, CDR1 is SGHNT, CDR2 YYREEE (reference sequence). The DNA of the CDR3 is TGTGCCAGCAGCTTGGACGGGACTAGCGGGACCAATGAGCAGTTCTTC. It is translated as CASSLDGTSGTNEQFF.

This clone was found once. The chain uses TRBV7-8 and TRBJ1-1; maybe TRBD1 (6 bases). V dropped 5 bases and J dropped 4 bases, with 11 bases sitting between them. From germline, CDR1 is SGHVS and CDR2 FQNEAQ. CDR3 length: 13 residues. The DNA for the CDR3 is TGTGCCAGCAGCGTAACAGGGCCCACTGAAGCTTTCTTT. It yields the protein CASSVTGPTEAFF.

CDR3 amino acids: CASSSRTETEKLFF. The CDR3 nucleotides are TGTGCCAGCAGTTCGAGGACAGAAACTGAAAAACTGTTTTTT. The chain employs TRBV27 and TRBJ1-4; D is possibly TRBD1 (6 bases). The CDR3 runs to 14 residues. The germline gives CDR1 MNHEY, CDR2 SMNVEV (reference sequence). The V gene lost 4 bases and the J gene lost 7 bases, with 13 bases spanning the gap.

This chain links TRBV28 with TRBJ1-3; tentative D call: TRBD1 (5 bases). Germline V lookup: CDR1 MDHEN, CDR2 SYDVKM. The V end lost 6 bases, the J end lost 0 bases, and 12 bases lay between the germline ends. The CDR3 totals 15 residues. The CDR3 here is CASSPAGISGNTIYF. The DNA for the CDR3 is TGTGCCAGCAGCCCCGCAGGGATCTCTGGAAACACCATATATTTT.

This sequence joins TRBV7-9 and TRBJ2-5, with TRBD1 matching 7 bases. V gave up 3 bases and J gave up 4 bases; unmatched junction bases: 5. The germline V gene encodes CDR1 SEHNR and CDR2 FQNEAQ (reference sequence). The CDR3 runs 14 residues. CDR3 sequence (DNA): TGTGCCAGCAGCTTTAAGGGGGCTCGAGAGACCCAGTACTTC. Protein product: CASSFKGARETQYF.

The chain recombines TRBV4-1 with TRBJ1-2, with 7 bases aligning to TRBD1. Germline V gene data show CDR1 as MGHRA and CDR2 as YSYEKL. The CDR3 is 13 amino acids. V trimming: 4 bases; J trimming: 8 bases; junction bases outside the gene matches: 7. The DNA of the CDR3 is TGCGCCAGCAGCCCCCGACAGGGCGAGGGCTACACCTTC. It translates to CASSPRQGEGYTF.

The V call is TRBV5-1, the J call TRBJ1-2; TRBD1 matches 8 bases. Per germline, CDR1 SGHRS and CDR2 YFSETQ. This CDR3 has 13 residues. The J segment lost 8 bases and the V segment lost 3 bases, leaving 6 bases of the junction unmatched. CDR3 residues: CASSSGQGGGYTF. The CDR3 region has the DNA TGCGCCAGCAGCTCAGGACAGGGCGGCGGCTACACCTTC.

As regards this clone: Mismatch with germline at one junction end may stem from a read error. J is TRBJ2-3 and V is TRBV7-9, with a possible D match to TRBD2 (5 bases). There are 19 residues in the CDR3. CDR1 and CDR2 from the germline V gene are SEHNR and FQNEAQ (reference sequence). The CDR3 coding sequence is TGTTCCAGCAGCTCAGGAGGCAGGCGGGCGTTACGGGGCACAGATACGCAGTATTTT. Its protein is CSSSSGGRRALRGTDTQYF.

In this sample, this clone turned up once. The chain carries TRBV19 and TRBJ2-3; weak D call: TRBD1 (5 bases). Trimming left V 5 bases short and J 2 bases short, with 11 bases between. There are 14 residues in the CDR3. Germline loops: CDR1 LNHDA, CDR2 SQIVND (reference sequence). CDR3 nucleotides: TGTGCCAGTAGTTCTGGGGCCGACACAGATACGCAGTATTTT. Translating gives CASSSGADTDTQYF. Combining the CDR3 with reference TRBV19 and TRBJ2-3 gives the whole variable domain DGGITQSPKYLFRKEGQNVTLSCEQNLNHDAMYWYRQDPGQGLRLIYYSQIVNDFQKGDIAEGYSVSREKKESFPLTVTSAQKNPTAFYLCASSSGADTDTQYFGPGTRLTVL.

V gene TRBV5-4 combines with J gene TRBJ2-7; D is possibly TRBD2 (6 bases). Germline loops: CDR1 SGHNT, CDR2 YYREEE (reference sequence). V lost 0 bases to trimming and J lost 3 bases, with 13 bases between them. CDR3 length equals 15 residues. CDR3 in amino acids: CASSLGGTQSYEQYF. For the CDR3, the DNA is TGTGCCAGCAGCTTGGGCGGGACCCAAAGCTACGAGCAGTACTTC. Complete variable domain (other parts from reference TRBV5-4 and TRBJ2-7): ETGVTQSPTHLIKTRGQQVTLRCSSQSGHNTVSWYQQALGQGPQFIFQYYREEENGRGNFPPRFSGLQFPNYSSELNVNALELDDSALYLCASSLGGTQSYEQYFGPGTRLTVT.

The chain couples TRBV5-1 to TRBJ1-1; 8 nucleotides match TRBD1. Germline-derived CDR1 and CDR2 are SGHRS and YFSETQ. The CDR3 runs 15 residues. The J segment lost 3 bases and the V segment lost 4 bases, leaving 8 bases of the junction unmatched. CDR3 in DNA: TGCGCCAGCAGCCTCCGACAGGGGCAGGACACTGAAGCTTTCTTT. Translating it yields CASSLRQGQDTEAFF.

This clone came up a few times. The rearrangement links TRBV28 to TRBJ1-6; D may be TRBD1 (6 bases). CDR3 length: 11 amino acids. The V end lost 4 bases, the J end lost 13 bases, and 8 bases lay between the germline ends. CDR1 and CDR2 (germline): MDHEN, SYDVKM. The CDR3 protein is CASSSRGPLHF. In DNA form, the CDR3 reads TGTGCCAGCAGTTCTAGGGGGCCCCTCCACTTT.

The chain is built from TRBV11-2 and TRBJ2-1; D is uncertain. Germline V gene data show CDR1 as SGHAT and CDR2 as FQNNGV. This CDR3 has 12 residues. V shed 5 bases and J shed 9 bases, with 11 bases lying between them. In DNA form, the CDR3 reads TGTGCCAGCAGCGCCTCCCCGGGTGAGCAGTTCTTC. Translated, it gives CASSASPGEQFF. Drawing the rest from reference TRBV11-2 and TRBJ2-1, the complete variable domain is EAGVAQSPRYKIIEKRQSVAFWCNPISGHATLYWYQQILGQGPKLLIQFQNNGVVDDSQLPKDRFSAERLKGVDSTLKIQPAKLEDSAVYLCASSASPGEQFFGPGTRLTVL.

V gene TRBV9 combines with J gene TRBJ2-3, with a tentative D call TRBD1 (5 bases). The CDR3 runs 16 residues. Per the germline V gene, CDR1 is SGDLS and CDR2 is YYNGEE. V lost 1 base to trimming and J lost 0 bases, with 12 bases between them. CDR3 in amino acids: CASSVKGAASTDTQYF. CDR3 in DNA: TGTGCCAGCAGCGTAAAAGGGGCCGCTAGCACAGATACGCAGTATTTT.

The chain carries TRBV15 and TRBJ2-1; D is unresolved. Deletions cut 0 bases from V and 2 bases from J, with 17 bases between. The CDR3 consists of 18 residues. Germline V gene sequence: CDR1 LNHNV, CDR2 YYDKDF (reference sequence). The CDR3 bases are TGTGCCACCAGCAGAGATAATTCTGTGAGAGCTGCCTACAATGAGCAGTTCTTC. Its translation is CATSRDNSVRAAYNEQFF.